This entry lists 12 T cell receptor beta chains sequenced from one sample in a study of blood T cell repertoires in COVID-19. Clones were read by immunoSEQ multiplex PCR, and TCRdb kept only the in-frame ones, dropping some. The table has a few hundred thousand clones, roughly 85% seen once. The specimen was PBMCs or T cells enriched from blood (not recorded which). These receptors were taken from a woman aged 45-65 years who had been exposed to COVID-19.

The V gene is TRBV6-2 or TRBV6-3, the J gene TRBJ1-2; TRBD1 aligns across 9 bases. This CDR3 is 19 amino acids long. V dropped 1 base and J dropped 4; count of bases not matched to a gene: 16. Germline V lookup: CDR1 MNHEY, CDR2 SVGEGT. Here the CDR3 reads CASSYYTVPGQGRIYGYTF. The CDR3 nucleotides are TGTGCCAGCAGTTACTACACAGTCCCGGGACAGGGCCGGATCTATGGCTACACCTTC.

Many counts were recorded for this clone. CDR3 coding DNA: TGTGCCAGCAGACCCGGGACAGGGATAACTGAAGCTTTCTTT. Protein: CASRPGTGITEAFF. This chain joins TRBV27 and TRBJ1-1, with 9 nucleotides matching TRBD1. Germline V gene lookup returns CDR1 MNHEY and CDR2 SMNVEV (reference sequence). V lost 6 bases, J lost 5 bases, and 7 bases stayed unmatched. The CDR3 consists of 14 residues.

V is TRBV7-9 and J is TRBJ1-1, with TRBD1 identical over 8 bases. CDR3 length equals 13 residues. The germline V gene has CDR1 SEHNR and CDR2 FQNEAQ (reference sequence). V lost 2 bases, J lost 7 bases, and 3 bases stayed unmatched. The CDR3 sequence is CASSLTQGVEAFF. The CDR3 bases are TGTGCCAGCAGCTTAACACAGGGGGTTGAAGCTTTCTTT.

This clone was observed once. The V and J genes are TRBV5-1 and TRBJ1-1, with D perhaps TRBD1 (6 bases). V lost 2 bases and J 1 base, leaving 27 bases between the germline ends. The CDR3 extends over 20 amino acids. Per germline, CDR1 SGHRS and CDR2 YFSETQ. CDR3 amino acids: CASSFTLAGTFQGPNTEAFF. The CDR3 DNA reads TGCGCCAGCAGCTTTACATTGGCCGGGACGTTTCAGGGGCCGAACACTGAAGCTTTCTTT.

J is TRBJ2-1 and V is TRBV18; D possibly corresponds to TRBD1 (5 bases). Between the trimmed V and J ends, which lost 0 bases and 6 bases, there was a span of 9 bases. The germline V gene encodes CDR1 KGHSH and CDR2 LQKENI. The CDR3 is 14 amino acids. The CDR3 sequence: CASSPPDTVNEQFF. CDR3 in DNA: TGTGCCAGCTCACCACCGGACACAGTCAATGAGCAGTTCTTC.

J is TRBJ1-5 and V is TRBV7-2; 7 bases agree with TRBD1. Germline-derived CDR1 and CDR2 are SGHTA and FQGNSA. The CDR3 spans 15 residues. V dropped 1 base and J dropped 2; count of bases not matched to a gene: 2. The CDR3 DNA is TGTGCCAGCAGCTTAGAAGGGGGCCGCAATCAGCCCCAGCATTTT. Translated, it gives CASSLEGGRNQPQHF.

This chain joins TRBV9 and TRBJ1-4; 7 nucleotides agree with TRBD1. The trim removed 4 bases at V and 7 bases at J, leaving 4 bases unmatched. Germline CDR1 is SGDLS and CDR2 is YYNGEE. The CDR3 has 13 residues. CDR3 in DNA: TGTGCCAGCAGCACCGGGGACAGTGAAAAACTGTTTTTT. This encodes CASSTGDSEKLFF.

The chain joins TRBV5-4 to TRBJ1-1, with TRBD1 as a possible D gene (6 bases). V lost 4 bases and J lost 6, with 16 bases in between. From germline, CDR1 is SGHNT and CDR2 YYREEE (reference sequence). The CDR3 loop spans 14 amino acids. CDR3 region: CASSPRGGDSEAFF. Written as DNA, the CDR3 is TGTGCCAGCAGCCCGAGGGGGGGGGACTCTGAAGCTTTCTTT.

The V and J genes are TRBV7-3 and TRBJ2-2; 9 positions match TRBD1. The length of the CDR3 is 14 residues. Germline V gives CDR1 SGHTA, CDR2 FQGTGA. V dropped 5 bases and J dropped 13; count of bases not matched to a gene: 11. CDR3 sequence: CASSLTGGSRGLFF. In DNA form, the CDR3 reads TGTGCCAGCAGCCTTACAGGGGGCTCGAGAGGGCTGTTTTTT.

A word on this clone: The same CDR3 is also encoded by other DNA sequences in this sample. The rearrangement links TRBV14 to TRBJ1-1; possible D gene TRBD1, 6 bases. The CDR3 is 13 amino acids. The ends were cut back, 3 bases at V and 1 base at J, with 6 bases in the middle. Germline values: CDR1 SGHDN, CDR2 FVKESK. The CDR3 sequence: CASSQDRNTEAFF. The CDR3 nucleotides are TGTGCCAGCAGCCAGGACAGGAACACTGAAGCTTTCTTT.

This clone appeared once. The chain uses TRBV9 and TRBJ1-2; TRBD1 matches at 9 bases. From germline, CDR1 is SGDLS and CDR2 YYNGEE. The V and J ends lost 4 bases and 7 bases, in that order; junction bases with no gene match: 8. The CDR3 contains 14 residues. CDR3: CASSSPGQGGGYTF. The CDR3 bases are TGTGCCAGCAGCTCACCGGGACAGGGTGGTGGCTACACCTTC.

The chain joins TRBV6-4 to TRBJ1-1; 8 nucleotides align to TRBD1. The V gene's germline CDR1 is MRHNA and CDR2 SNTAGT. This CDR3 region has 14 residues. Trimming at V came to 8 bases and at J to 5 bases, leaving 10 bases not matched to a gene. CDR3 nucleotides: TGTGCCAGCTCAAAGACAGGGGTCGGGACTGAAGCTTTCTTT. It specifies CASSKTGVGTEAFF.